Below are 19 T cell receptor beta chains sequenced from a single sample in a study of blood T cell repertoires in COVID-19. Profiled with immunoSEQ multiplex PCR; TCRdb holds only in-frame clones, not every one. The sample consists of 110,000 to 150,000 clones, around 85% of them appearing once. Sequencing was performed on peripheral blood. The receptors shown here come from a man in his fifties with acute or convalescent COVID-19.

J is TRBJ2-5 and V is TRBV5-1, with 9 bases identical to TRBD1. The CDR3 is 17 residues long. The V and J ends lost 3 bases and 7 bases, in that order; junction bases with no gene match: 16. Germline-derived CDR1 and CDR2 are SGHRS and YFSETQ. CDR3 sequence: CASSSSTGGQRLGTQYF. The CDR3, as DNA: TGCGCCAGCAGCTCCTCGACAGGGGGACAACGCCTAGGGACCCAGTACTTC.

The rearrangement links TRBV11-2 to TRBJ2-3; D might be TRBD2 (6 bases). Trimming took off 2 bases at V and 3 bases at J, with 15 bases between the two ends. CDR1 and CDR2 from the germline V gene are SGHAT and FQNNGV. This CDR3 comprises 16 residues. CDR3 amino acids: CASSLSVSRGTDTQYF. DNA for the CDR3: TGTGCCAGCAGCTTAAGTGTTTCGCGGGGAACAGATACGCAGTATTTT.

This clone was seen a few times. This chain joins TRBV2 and TRBJ1-4, with D possibly TRBD1 on 6 matching bases. Trimming removed 3 bases from V and 3 bases from J, with 14 bases in between. Germline-derived CDR1 and CDR2 are SNHLY and FYNNEI. This CDR3 contains 16 residues. CDR3 protein: CASSDGQGLANEKLFF. CDR3 DNA: TGTGCCAGCAGTGATGGGCAGGGGTTGGCTAATGAAAAACTGTTTTTT. Full variable domain (missing parts from reference TRBV2 and TRBJ1-4): EPEVTQTPSHQVTQMGQEVILRCVPISNHLYFYWYRQILGQKVEFLVSFYNNEISEKSEIFDDQFSVERPDGSNFTLKIRSTKLEDSAMYFCASSDGQGLANEKLFFGSGTQLSVL.

This clone was observed once. The chain combines TRBV7-9 with TRBJ2-1; 7 bases are shared with TRBD1. Germline CDR1 is SEHNR and CDR2 is FQNEAQ (reference sequence). With V trimmed by 3 bases and J by 5 bases, 4 bases remained unmatched. There are 14 residues in the CDR3. The CDR3 is CASSLLQGNNEQFF. The CDR3 DNA reads as TGTGCCAGCAGCTTGTTACAGGGGAACAATGAGCAGTTCTTC.

The rearrangement links TRBV14 to TRBJ1-2; 10 bases are shared with TRBD1. Trimming removed 6 bases from V and 3 bases from J; junction bases left unmatched: 10. This CDR3 has 16 residues. CDR1 and CDR2 from the germline V gene are SGHDN and FVKESK. CDR3 region: CASSPRTGQGYYGYTF. The DNA for the CDR3 is TGTGCCAGCAGTCCAAGAACGGGACAGGGGTACTATGGCTACACCTTC.

J is TRBJ1-1 and V is TRBV5-4; 12 bases agree with TRBD1. The CDR3 runs to 16 residues. Germline V gene data show CDR1 as SGHNT and CDR2 as YYREEE (reference sequence). With V trimmed by 10 bases and J by 4 bases, 14 bases remained unmatched. The CDR3 here is CAFIPGQGARITEAFF. Written as DNA, the CDR3 is TGTGCCTTTATTCCGGGACAGGGGGCGCGGATCACTGAAGCTTTCTTT.

The V call is TRBV20-1, the J call TRBJ2-3, with TRBD2 as a possible D gene (7 bases). Trimming shortened V by 6 bases and J by 6 bases, and 19 bases separated the two germline ends. The CDR3 consists of 14 residues. Germline values: CDR1 DFQATT, CDR2 SNEGSKA (reference sequence). CDR3: CSASFGGALDTQYF. CDR3 in DNA: TGCAGTGCCAGTTTTGGGGGGGCCCTCGATACGCAGTATTTT.

This clone was observed a handful of times. The rearrangement links TRBV5-4 to TRBJ2-5; TRBD1 matches at 10 bases. J was trimmed by 5 bases and V by 4 bases; bases with no gene match: 8. The CDR3 has 15 amino acids. Germline CDR1 is SGHNT and CDR2 is YYREEE (reference sequence). The CDR3 DNA is TGTGCCAGCAGCCCGAGGGACAGGGGCGCTGAGACCCAGTACTTC. Translating gives CASSPRDRGAETQYF.

V and J are TRBV7-9 and TRBJ2-1; 7 nucleotides align to TRBD2. This CDR3 has 14 residues. V shed 7 bases and J 8 bases; nucleotides not matched to a gene: 11. Germline values: CDR1 SEHNR, CDR2 FQNEAQ (reference sequence). The CDR3 sequence is CASKGLERPDEQFF. The CDR3 coding sequence is TGTGCCAGCAAAGGACTAGAACGTCCGGATGAGCAGTTCTTC. Based on the CDR3 plus reference TRBV7-9 and TRBJ2-1, the full variable domain is DTGVSQNPRHKITKRGQNVTFRCDPISEHNRLYWYRQTLGQGPEFLTYFQNEAQLEKSRLLSDRFSAERPKGSFSTLEIQRTEQGDSAMYLCASKGLERPDEQFFGPGTRLTVL.

The V gene is TRBV9, the J gene TRBJ1-4; TRBD1 aligns across 7 bases. The V gene's germline CDR1 is SGDLS and CDR2 YYNGEE. The trim removed 0 bases at V and 5 bases at J, leaving 4 bases unmatched. The CDR3 spans 15 residues. In nucleotides, the CDR3 is TGTGCCAGCAGCGTAGCGACAGGGCCAAATGAAAAACTGTTTTTT. Translating gives CASSVATGPNEKLFF.

This rearrangement joins TRBV28 to TRBJ2-1, with no clear D. Germline loops: CDR1 MDHEN, CDR2 SYDVKM. The CDR3 totals 15 residues. V lost 2 bases and J 0 bases, leaving 8 bases between the germline ends. CDR3 protein: CASSLIGISYNEQFF. The CDR3 DNA reads as TGTGCCAGCAGTTTAATTGGCATCTCCTACAATGAGCAGTTCTTC.

V and J are TRBV5-1 and TRBJ2-5, with 7 bases that match TRBD1. This CDR3 comprises 15 residues. From germline, CDR1 is SGHRS and CDR2 YFSETQ. V gave up 0 bases and J gave up 1 base; unmatched junction bases: 3. The CDR3 spells CASSLGTGIQETQYF. The CDR3 DNA reads as TGCGCCAGCAGCTTGGGGACAGGAATCCAAGAGACCCAGTACTTC.

This chain joins TRBV27 and TRBJ2-7; perhaps TRBD1 as D (6 bases). V shed 7 bases and J shed 10 bases, with 17 bases lying between them. Germline-derived CDR1 and CDR2 are MNHEY and SMNVEV (reference sequence). CDR3 length equals 12 residues. CDR3 region: CASITPSGHQYF. The CDR3 region has the DNA TGTGCCAGCATCACACCTTCGGGACATCAGTACTTC.

The rearrangement links TRBV9 to TRBJ1-1; possible D gene TRBD1, 5 bases. The CDR3 sequence is 15 residues long. In germline, CDR1 is SGDLS, CDR2 YYNGEE. V was trimmed by 3 bases and J by 1 base, leaving 13 bases between them. CDR3 region: CASSGQGNSNTEAFF. The CDR3 nucleotides read TGTGCCAGCAGCGGTCAGGGAAATTCGAACACTGAAGCTTTCTTT.

The V and J genes are TRBV2 and TRBJ2-2, with TRBD1 as a possible D gene (5 bases). The CDR3 length is 11 residues. V shed 9 bases and J shed 6 bases, with 8 bases lying between them. Germline V CDR1 and CDR2: SNHLY, FYNNEI. CDR3 region: CASQTAGELFF. The DNA of the CDR3 is TGTGCCAGTCAGACAGCCGGGGAGCTGTTTTTT.

The chain has TRBV28 and TRBJ2-7; D is undetermined. Between the trimmed V and J ends, which lost 2 bases and 0 bases, there was a span of 14 bases. This CDR3 comprises 16 residues. The V gene's germline CDR1 is MDHEN and CDR2 SYDVKM. Here the CDR3 reads CASSLTLVKSSYEQYF. CDR3 DNA: TGTGCCAGCAGTTTAACCTTGGTGAAGAGCTCCTACGAGCAGTACTTC.

The sample holds one count of this clone. J is TRBJ2-7 and V is TRBV14; 9 bases line up with TRBD1. Trimming at V came to 4 bases and at J to 6 bases, leaving 4 bases not matched to a gene. Germline V gene data show CDR1 as SGHDN and CDR2 as FVKESK. The CDR3 is 13 residues long. Here the CDR3 DNA reads TGTGCCAGCAGCCTCTACAGGGGGCCCGAGCAGTACTTC. Protein: CASSLYRGPEQYF. The complete variable domain, with remaining parts taken from reference TRBV14 and TRBJ2-7, reads EAGVTQFPSHSVIEKGQTVTLRCDPISGHDNLYWYRRVMGKEIKFLLHFVKESKQDESGMPNNRFLAERTGGTYSTLKVQPAELEDSGVYFCASSLYRGPEQYFGPGTRLTVT.

This chain links TRBV3-1 (or the pseudogene TRBV3-2) with TRBJ1-3; the D is unclear. Trimming stripped 0 bases from V and 0 bases from J, with 6 bases between. Germline loops: CDR1 LGHDT, CDR2 YNNKEL (reference sequence). This CDR3 region has 15 residues. DNA of the CDR3: TGTGCCAGCAGCCAAGACAGGTCCTCTGGAAACACCATATATTTT. Its translation: CASSQDRSSGNTIYF.

V is TRBV19 and J is TRBJ2-5; D is possibly TRBD2 (6 bases). Deletions cut 3 bases from V and 6 bases from J, with 14 bases between. CDR1 and CDR2 (germline): LNHDA, SQIVND (reference sequence). This CDR3 is built from 14 residues. The chain's CDR3 is CASSIVAAGKTQYF. CDR3 nucleotides: TGTGCCAGTAGTATCGTAGCGGCAGGGAAGACCCAGTACTTC.